A single sample gave rise to the 11 T cell receptor beta chains below, sequenced in a study of PD-L1 blockade in urothelial cancer. TCRdb's copy holds only in-frame clones and misses some; the assay was immunoSEQ multiplex PCR. In the table there are roughly 100,000 clones, 70% to 90% of which are singletons. Sequenced here: PBMCs, sampled around atezolizumab (anti-PD-L1) treatment. The receptors derive from a man between 45 and 60 years old with urothelial cancer.

This clone occurred a few times. The rearrangement links TRBV5-1 to TRBJ1-5, with a tentative D call TRBD1 (5 bases). The CDR3 is 15 residues long. V shed 0 bases and J shed 4 bases, with 11 bases lying between them. CDR1 and CDR2 from the germline V gene are SGHRS and YFSETQ. CDR3 residues: CASSLEGVRNQPQHF. CDR3 nucleotide sequence: TGCGCCAGCAGCTTGGAAGGGGTAAGAAATCAGCCCCAGCATTTT.

The rearrangement joins TRBV5-1 to TRBJ2-1, with 13 nucleotides matching TRBD2. The V gene end was trimmed by 4 bases and the J gene end by 6 bases; junction bases not matched to a gene: 16. Germline CDR1 reads SGHRS; CDR2 reads YFSETQ. The CDR3 runs 19 residues. CDR3: CASSALPIPGTSGINEQFF. In DNA form, the CDR3 reads TGCGCCAGCAGCGCTCTCCCAATCCCCGGGACTAGCGGGATCAATGAGCAGTTCTTC.

This clone was observed a single time. V gene TRBV15 combines with J gene TRBJ1-2, with a possible D match to TRBD1 (6 bases). The CDR3 consists of 17 residues. From germline, CDR1 is LNHNV and CDR2 YYDKDF (reference sequence). V was clipped by 0 bases and J by 3 bases, with 17 bases between them. The CDR3 loop reads CATSRDLSRGRDYGYTF. CDR3 bases: TGTGCCACCAGCAGAGATCTATCCAGGGGCAGGGACTATGGCTACACCTTC.

This chain joins TRBV18 and TRBJ2-7; tentative D call: TRBD2 (7 bases). Germline V CDR1 and CDR2: KGHSH, LQKENI. CDR3 size: 16 residues. Trimming removed 4 bases at V and 3 bases at J, with 19 bases between. The CDR3 reads CASSRPPGGPHYEQYF. DNA of the CDR3: TGTGCCAGCTCACGGCCTCCGGGGGGCCCTCACTACGAGCAGTACTTC. Together with reference TRBV18 and TRBJ2-7, the CDR3 gives the full variable domain: NAGVMQNPRHLVRRRGQEARLRCSPMKGHSHVYWYRQLPEEGLKFMVYLQKENIIDESGMPKERFSAEFPKEGPSILRIQQVVRGDSAAYFCASSRPPGGPHYEQYFGPGTRLTVT.

This clone was seen just once. DNA of the CDR3: TGTGCCATCGCTCAGAACTATGGCTACACCTTC. This encodes CAIAQNYGYTF. The V and J genes are TRBV28 and TRBJ1-2; the D is unclear. CDR1 is MDHEN and CDR2 is SYDVKM in the germline V gene. Deletions cut 10 bases from V and 2 bases from J, with 8 bases between. There are 11 residues in the CDR3.

The gene calls are TRBV28 and TRBJ2-1, with TRBD2 as a possible D gene (5 bases). The V gene lost 6 bases and the J gene lost 4 bases, with 13 bases spanning the gap. Germline V gene sequence: CDR1 MDHEN, CDR2 SYDVKM. This CDR3 spans 14 amino acids. The CDR3 bases are TGTGCCAGCAGGTCGGCTAGCCCATACAATGAGCAGTTCTTC. Protein: CASRSASPYNEQFF.

This clone was detected a few times. The germline gene is not matched at one end of the junction; a read error may be the cause. The chain employs TRBV15 and TRBJ1-6; 7 positions match TRBD1. The CDR3 covers 12 residues. CDR1 and CDR2 from the germline V gene are LNHNV and YYDKDF (reference sequence). The CDR3 DNA reads TGTGCCACCAGCAGACCGGGACAGCCACGTCTCTTT. Residues: CATSRPGQPRLF.

The rearrangement uses TRBV4-2 and TRBJ2-1; 12 bases line up with TRBD2. This CDR3 comprises 19 residues. J was trimmed by 2 bases and V by 0 bases; bases with no gene match: 8. In germline, CDR1 is LGHNA, CDR2 YNFKEQ. CDR3 protein: CASSQDPLAGGPAYNEQFF. Written as DNA, the CDR3 is TGTGCCAGCAGCCAAGATCCTCTAGCGGGAGGGCCCGCCTACAATGAGCAGTTCTTC.

The J gene is TRBJ2-1, the V gene TRBV5-4; D is possibly TRBD2 (6 bases). Germline V gene data show CDR1 as SGHNT and CDR2 as YYREEE (reference sequence). The CDR3 has 16 residues. V gave up 5 bases and J gave up 0 bases, with 15 bases separating them. CDR3 DNA: TGTGCCAGCAGGTCGGCCAAGACTAGCTCCTACAATGAGCAGTTCTTC. Residues: CASRSAKTSSYNEQFF.

In its sample, this clone was seen a few times. This rearrangement joins TRBV4-1 to TRBJ2-5; D is unclear. The germline gives CDR1 MGHRA, CDR2 YSYEKL. The ends were cut back, 0 bases at V and 7 bases at J, with 9 bases in the middle. This CDR3 has 13 residues. The CDR3 protein is CASSQDFGGTQYF. CDR3 nucleotides: TGCGCCAGCAGCCAAGATTTCGGCGGGACCCAGTACTTC.

The CDR3: CASSHTGGQETQYF. CDR3 DNA: TGCGCCAGCAGCCATACAGGGGGGCAAGAGACCCAGTACTTC. The chain recombines TRBV4-1 with TRBJ2-5; TRBD1 agrees at 8 bases. CDR3 size: 14 residues. Germline V gives CDR1 MGHRA, CDR2 YSYEKL. The V gene end was trimmed by 3 bases and the J gene end by 2 bases; junction bases not matched to a gene: 2.